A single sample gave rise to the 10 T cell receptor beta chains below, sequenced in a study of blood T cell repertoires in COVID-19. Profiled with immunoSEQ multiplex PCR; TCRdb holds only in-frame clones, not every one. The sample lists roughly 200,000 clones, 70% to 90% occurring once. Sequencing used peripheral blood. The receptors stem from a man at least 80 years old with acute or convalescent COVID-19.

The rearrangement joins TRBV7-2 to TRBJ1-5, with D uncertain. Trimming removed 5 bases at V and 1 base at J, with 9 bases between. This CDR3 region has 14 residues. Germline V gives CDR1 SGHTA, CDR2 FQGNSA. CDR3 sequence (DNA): TGTGCCAGCAGCCTGACACTCAGCAATCAGCCCCAGCATTTT. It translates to CASSLTLSNQPQHF.

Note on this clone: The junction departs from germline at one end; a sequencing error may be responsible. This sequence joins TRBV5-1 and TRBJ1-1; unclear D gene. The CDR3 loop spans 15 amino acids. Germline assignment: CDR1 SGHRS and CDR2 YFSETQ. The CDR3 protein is CASSLDPARNSEAFF. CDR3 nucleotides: TGCGCCAGCAGCTTGGACCCCGCCAGGAACAGTGAAGCTTTCTTT.

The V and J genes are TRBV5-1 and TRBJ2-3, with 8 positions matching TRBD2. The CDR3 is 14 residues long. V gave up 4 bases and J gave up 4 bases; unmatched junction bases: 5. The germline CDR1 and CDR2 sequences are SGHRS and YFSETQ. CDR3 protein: CASSSGSTPDTQYF. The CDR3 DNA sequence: TGCGCCAGCAGCAGCGGGAGCACCCCAGATACGCAGTATTTT.

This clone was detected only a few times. CDR3 DNA sequence: TGTGCCAGCAGTGATTGGGTGACTAGCGGGGATGAGCAGTTCTTC. Amino acids: CASSDWVTSGDEQFF. V usage is TRBV2 and J usage is TRBJ2-1, with 11 bases identical to TRBD2. From germline, CDR1 is SNHLY and CDR2 FYNNEI. This CDR3 contains 15 residues. Trimming removed 3 bases from V and 8 bases from J; junction bases left unmatched: 6.

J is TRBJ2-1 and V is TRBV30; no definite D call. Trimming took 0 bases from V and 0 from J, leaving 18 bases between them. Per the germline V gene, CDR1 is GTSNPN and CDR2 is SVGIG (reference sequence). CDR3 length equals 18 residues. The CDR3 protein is CAWSVLSPALSSYNEQFF. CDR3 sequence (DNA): TGTGCCTGGAGTGTACTTAGCCCAGCCCTCAGCTCCTACAATGAGCAGTTCTTC. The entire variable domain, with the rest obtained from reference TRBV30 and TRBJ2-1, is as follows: SQTIHQWPATLVQPVGSPLSLECTVEGTSNPNLYWYRQAAGRGLQLLFYSVGIGQISSEVPQNLSASRPQDRQFILSSKKLLLSDSGFYLCAWSVLSPALSSYNEQFFGPGTRLTVL.

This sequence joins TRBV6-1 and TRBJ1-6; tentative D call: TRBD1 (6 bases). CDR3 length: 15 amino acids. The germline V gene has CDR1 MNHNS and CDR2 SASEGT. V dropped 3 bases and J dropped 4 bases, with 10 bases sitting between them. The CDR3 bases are TGTGCCAGCAGTGACCCGGGACATTATAATTCACCCCTCCACTTT. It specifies CASSDPGHYNSPLHF.

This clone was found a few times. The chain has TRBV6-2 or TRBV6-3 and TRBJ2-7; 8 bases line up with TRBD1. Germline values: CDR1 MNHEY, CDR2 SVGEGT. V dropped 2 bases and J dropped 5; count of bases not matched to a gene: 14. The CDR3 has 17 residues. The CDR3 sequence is CASSYTRTGRSRDEQYV. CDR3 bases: TGTGCCAGCAGTTACACCAGGACAGGGCGGAGCCGGGACGAGCAGTACGTC.

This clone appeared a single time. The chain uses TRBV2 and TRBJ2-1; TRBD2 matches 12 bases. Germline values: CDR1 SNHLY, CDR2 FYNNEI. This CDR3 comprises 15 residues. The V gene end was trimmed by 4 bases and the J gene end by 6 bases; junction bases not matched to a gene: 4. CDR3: CASSVTSGGVNEQFF. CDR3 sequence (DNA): TGTGCCAGCAGTGTGACTAGCGGGGGCGTCAATGAGCAGTTCTTC.

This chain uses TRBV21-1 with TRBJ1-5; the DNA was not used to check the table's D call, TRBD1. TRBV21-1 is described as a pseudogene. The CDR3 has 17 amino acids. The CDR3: CASSKRDRAHSNQPQHF. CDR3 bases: TGTGCCAGCAGCAAGAGGGACAGGGCTCATAGCAATCAGCCCCAGCATTTT.

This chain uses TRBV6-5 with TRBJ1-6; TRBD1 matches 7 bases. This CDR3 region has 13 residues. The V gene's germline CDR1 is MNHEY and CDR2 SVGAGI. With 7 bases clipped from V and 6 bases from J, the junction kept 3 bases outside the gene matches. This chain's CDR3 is CASKGGSNSPLHF. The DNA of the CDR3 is TGTGCCAGCAAAGGGGGCAGTAATTCACCCCTCCACTTT.